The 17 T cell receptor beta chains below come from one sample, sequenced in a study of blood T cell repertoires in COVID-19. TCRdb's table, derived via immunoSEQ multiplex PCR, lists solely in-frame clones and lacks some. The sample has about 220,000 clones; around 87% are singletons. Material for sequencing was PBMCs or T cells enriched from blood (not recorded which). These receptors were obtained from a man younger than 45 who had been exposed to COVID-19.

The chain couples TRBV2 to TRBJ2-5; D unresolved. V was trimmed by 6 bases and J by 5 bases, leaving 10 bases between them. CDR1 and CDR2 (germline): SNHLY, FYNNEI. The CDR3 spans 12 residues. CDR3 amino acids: CASRADTETQYF. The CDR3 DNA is TGTGCCAGCAGGGCAGATACGGAGACCCAGTACTTC.

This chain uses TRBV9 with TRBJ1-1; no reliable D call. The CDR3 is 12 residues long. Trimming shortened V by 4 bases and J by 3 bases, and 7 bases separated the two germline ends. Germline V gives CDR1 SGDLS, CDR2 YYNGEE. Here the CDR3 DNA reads TGTGCCAGCAGCAGGCAGGACACTGAAGCTTTCTTT. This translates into CASSRQDTEAFF.

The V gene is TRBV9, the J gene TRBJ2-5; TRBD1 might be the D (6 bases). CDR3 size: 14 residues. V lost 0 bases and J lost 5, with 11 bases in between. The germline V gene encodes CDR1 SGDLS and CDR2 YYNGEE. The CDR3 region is CASSVAGTKETQYF. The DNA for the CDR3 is TGTGCCAGCAGCGTAGCGGGGACAAAGGAGACCCAGTACTTC.

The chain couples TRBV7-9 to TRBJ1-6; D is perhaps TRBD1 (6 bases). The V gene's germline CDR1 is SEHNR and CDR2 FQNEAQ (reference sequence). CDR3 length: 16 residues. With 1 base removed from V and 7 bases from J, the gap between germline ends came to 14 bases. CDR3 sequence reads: CASSLGETGSNSPLHF. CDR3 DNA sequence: TGTGCCAGCAGCTTAGGCGAGACAGGATCAAATTCACCCCTCCACTTT.

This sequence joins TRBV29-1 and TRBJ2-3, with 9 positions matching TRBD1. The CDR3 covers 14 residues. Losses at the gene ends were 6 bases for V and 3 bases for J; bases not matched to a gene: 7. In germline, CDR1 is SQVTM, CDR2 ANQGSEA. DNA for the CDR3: TGCAGCGTGGAGGGACAGGGACGAACAGATACGCAGTATTTT. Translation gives CSVEGQGRTDTQYF.

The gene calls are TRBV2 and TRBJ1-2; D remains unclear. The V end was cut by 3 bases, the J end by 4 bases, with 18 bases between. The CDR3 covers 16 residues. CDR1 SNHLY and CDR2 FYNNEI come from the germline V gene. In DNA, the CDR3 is TGTGCCAGCAGTGATTCCCGGCCGGGAAGAGGCTATGGCTACACCTTC. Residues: CASSDSRPGRGYGYTF.

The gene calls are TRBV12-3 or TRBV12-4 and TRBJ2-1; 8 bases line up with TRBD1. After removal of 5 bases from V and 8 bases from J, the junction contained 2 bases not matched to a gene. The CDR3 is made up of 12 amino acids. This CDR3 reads CASSMTGDEQFF. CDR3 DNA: TGTGCCAGCAGTATGACAGGGGATGAGCAGTTCTTC.

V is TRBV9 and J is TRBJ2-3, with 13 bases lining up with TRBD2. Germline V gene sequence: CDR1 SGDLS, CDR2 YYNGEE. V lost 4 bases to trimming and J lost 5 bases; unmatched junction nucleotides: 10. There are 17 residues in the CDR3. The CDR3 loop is CASSPRLAGGRLDTQYF. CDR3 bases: TGTGCCAGCAGCCCCCGACTAGCGGGGGGCCGTCTAGATACGCAGTATTTT.

The CDR3 reads CASSLGQGRSGANVLTF. Here the CDR3 DNA reads TGTGCCAGCAGCTTAGGACAGGGGAGGTCAGGGGCCAACGTCCTGACTTTC. The chain uses TRBV7-8 and TRBJ2-6; 8 nucleotides align to TRBD1. The CDR3 extends over 17 amino acids. The V segment lost 1 base and the J segment 4 bases; nucleotides outside the gene matches: 6. Germline loops: CDR1 SGHVS, CDR2 FQNEAQ.

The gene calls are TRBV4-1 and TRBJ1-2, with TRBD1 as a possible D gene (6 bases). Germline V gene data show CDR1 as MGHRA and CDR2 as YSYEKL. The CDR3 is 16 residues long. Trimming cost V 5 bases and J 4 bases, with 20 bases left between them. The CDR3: CASSATGGRGAYGYTF. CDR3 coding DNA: TGCGCCAGCAGCGCCACTGGGGGCCGGGGGGCCTATGGCTACACCTTC.

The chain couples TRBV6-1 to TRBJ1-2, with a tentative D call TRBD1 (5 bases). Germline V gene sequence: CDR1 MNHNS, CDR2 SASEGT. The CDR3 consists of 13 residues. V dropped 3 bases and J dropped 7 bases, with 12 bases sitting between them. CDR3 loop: CASSDREGFGYTF. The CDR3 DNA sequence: TGTGCCAGCAGTGACAGGGAAGGCTTTGGCTACACCTTC.

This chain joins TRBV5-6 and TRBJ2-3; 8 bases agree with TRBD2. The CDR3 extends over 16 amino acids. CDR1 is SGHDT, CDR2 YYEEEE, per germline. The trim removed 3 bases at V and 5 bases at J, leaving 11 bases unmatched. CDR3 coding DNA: TGTGCCAGCAGCTCTTCACGGCGGGGGGCTGTAGATACGCAGTATTTT. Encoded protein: CASSSSRRGAVDTQYF.

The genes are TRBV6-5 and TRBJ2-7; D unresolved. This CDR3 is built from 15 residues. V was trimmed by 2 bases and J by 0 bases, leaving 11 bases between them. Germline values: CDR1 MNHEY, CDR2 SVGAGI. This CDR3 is CASSYTSSSSYEQYF. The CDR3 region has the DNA TGTGCCAGCAGTTACACATCATCTAGCTCCTACGAGCAGTACTTC.

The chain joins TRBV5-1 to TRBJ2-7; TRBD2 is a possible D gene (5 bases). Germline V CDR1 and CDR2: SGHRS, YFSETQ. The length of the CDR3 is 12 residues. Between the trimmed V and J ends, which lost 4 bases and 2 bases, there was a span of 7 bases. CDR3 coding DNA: TGCGCCAGCAGCCCCGGGGCCTACGAGCAGTACTTC. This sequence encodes CASSPGAYEQYF.

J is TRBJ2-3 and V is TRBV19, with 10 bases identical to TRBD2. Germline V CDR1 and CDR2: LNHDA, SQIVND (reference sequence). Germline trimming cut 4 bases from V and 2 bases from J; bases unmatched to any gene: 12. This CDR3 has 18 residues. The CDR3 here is CASSRTSIAGGNTDTQYF. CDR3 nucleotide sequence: TGTGCCAGTAGTAGGACCTCCATAGCGGGGGGCAACACAGATACGCAGTATTTT.

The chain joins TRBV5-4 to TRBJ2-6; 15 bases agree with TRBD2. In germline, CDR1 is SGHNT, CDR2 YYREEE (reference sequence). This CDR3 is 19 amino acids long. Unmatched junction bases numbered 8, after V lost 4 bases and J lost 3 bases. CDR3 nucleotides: TGTGCCAGCAGCAAAGGACTAGCGGGGGGGATCCTTGGGGCCAACGTCCTGACTTTC. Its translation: CASSKGLAGGILGANVLTF.

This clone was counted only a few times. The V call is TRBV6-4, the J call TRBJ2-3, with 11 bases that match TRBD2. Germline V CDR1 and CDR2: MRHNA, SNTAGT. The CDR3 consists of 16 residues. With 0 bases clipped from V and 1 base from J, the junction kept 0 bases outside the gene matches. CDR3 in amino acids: CASSDSTSGGTDTQYF. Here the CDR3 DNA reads TGTGCCAGCAGTGACTCGACTAGCGGGGGCACAGATACGCAGTATTTT.